The 28 T cell receptor beta chains below were found in one sample sequenced in a study of T cell changes during pregnancy in multiple sclerosis. Generated by immunoSEQ multiplex PCR, the TCRdb table keeps only in-frame clones and is missing some. The data show over 45,000 clones, about 91% seen once. The input for sequencing was CD4+ T cells from peripheral blood mononuclear cells, taken in the second trimester of pregnancy. These receptors came from a female donor with multiple sclerosis, enrolled in a pregnancy study.

This clone came up once. V is TRBV19 and J is TRBJ2-2, with 7 bases that match TRBD1. Germline loops: CDR1 LNHDA, CDR2 SQIVND (reference sequence). This CDR3 is built from 14 residues. Trimming at V came to 9 bases and at J to 6 bases, leaving 10 bases not matched to a gene. CDR3 nucleotides: TGTGCCAGCCGGACCCCGCAGGGGGCCGGGGAGCTGTTTTTT. Protein sequence: CASRTPQGAGELFF.

The J gene is TRBJ2-1, the V gene TRBV29-1; 12 nucleotides line up with TRBD2. Germline CDR1 and CDR2: SQVTM and ANQGSEA. This CDR3 region has 15 residues. V shed 4 bases, J shed 4 bases, and the junction held 5 bases outside the gene matches. The CDR3 DNA reads TGCAGCGTTGTGAGGCTAGCGGGAGGGTACAATGAGCAGTTCTTC. Protein product: CSVVRLAGGYNEQFF.

The chain links TRBV6-1 to TRBJ2-7; tentatively, D is TRBD2 (6 bases). The V gene lost 1 base and the J gene lost 3 bases, with 10 bases spanning the gap. Germline V CDR1 and CDR2: MNHNS, SASEGT. This CDR3 spans 14 amino acids. CDR3 region: CASSEGAGNYEQYF. As DNA, the CDR3 is TGTGCCAGCAGTGAAGGGGCGGGAAACTACGAGCAGTACTTC.

The chain employs TRBV2 and TRBJ1-1; 7 bases line up with TRBD1. The V gene's germline CDR1 is SNHLY and CDR2 FYNNEI. Trimming removed 7 bases from V and 5 bases from J; junction bases left unmatched: 13. The CDR3 has 15 residues. The CDR3 DNA reads TGTGCCAGCACCCTACGACAGGGTAGTGGGACTGAAGCTTTCTTT. Amino acids: CASTLRQGSGTEAFF. Drawing the rest from reference TRBV2 and TRBJ1-1, the complete variable domain is EPEVTQTPSHQVTQMGQEVILRCVPISNHLYFYWYRQILGQKVEFLVSFYNNEISEKSEIFDDQFSVERPDGSNFTLKIRSTKLEDSAMYFCASTLRQGSGTEAFFGQGTRLTVV.

The chain couples TRBV30 to TRBJ2-3; TRBD1 aligns across 7 bases. The CDR3 covers 14 residues. V lost 2 bases, J lost 3 bases, and 5 bases stayed unmatched. Germline V CDR1 and CDR2: GTSNPN, SVGIG (reference sequence). CDR3 coding DNA: TGTGCCTGGAGTAGGGACAGAGCGACAGATACGCAGTATTTT. Protein sequence: CAWSRDRATDTQYF.

The sample holds one count of this clone. The rearrangement joins TRBV7-6 to TRBJ2-5, with D maybe TRBD1 (6 bases). The CDR3 runs 13 residues. The germline CDR1 and CDR2 sequences are SGHVS and FNYEAQ. Between the trimmed V and J ends, which lost 5 bases and 5 bases, there was a span of 12 bases. The CDR3 nucleotides are TGTGCCAGCAGCGTCAGGGGTTGGGAGACCCAGTACTTC. Amino acid sequence: CASSVRGWETQYF.

The chain has TRBV6-1 and TRBJ2-2, with a tentative D call TRBD1 (6 bases). Trimming took 6 bases from V and 7 from J, leaving 15 bases between them. Germline CDR1 reads MNHNS; CDR2 reads SASEGT. CDR3 size: 14 residues. The CDR3 DNA follows: TGTGCCAGCAGACCTTTACAGGGCGGCGGGGAGCTGTTTTTT. Its protein is CASRPLQGGGELFF.

The chain couples TRBV19 to TRBJ1-2; D ambiguous. With 0 bases removed from V and 0 bases from J, the gap between germline ends came to 5 bases. CDR1 LNHDA and CDR2 SQIVND come from the germline V gene (reference sequence). The CDR3 covers 14 residues. The CDR3 DNA follows: TGTGCCAGTAGTATAGACAGAACTAACTATGGCTACACCTTC. Translated, it gives CASSIDRTNYGYTF.

V usage is TRBV5-6 and J usage is TRBJ2-5, with D perhaps matching TRBD2 (6 bases). Per germline, CDR1 SGHDT and CDR2 YYEEEE. CDR3 size: 15 residues. Trimming pared 1 base from V and 2 bases from J, leaving 12 bases between. CDR3 DNA: TGTGCCAGCAGCTTGATTGCGGGGCGGCAAGAGACCCAGTACTTC. Translation gives CASSLIAGRQETQYF. The whole variable domain, filled in from reference TRBV5-6 and TRBJ2-5, reads DAGVTQSPTHLIKTRGQQVTLRCSPKSGHDTVSWYQQALGQGPQFIFQYYEEEERQRGNFPDRFSGHQFPNYSSELNVNALLLGDSALYLCASSLIAGRQETQYFGPGTRLLVL.

This clone has only one observation. The V gene is TRBV7-9, the J gene TRBJ2-2, with TRBD2 matching over 10 bases. Losses at the gene ends were 4 bases for V and 4 bases for J; bases not matched to a gene: 6. Germline loops: CDR1 SEHNR, CDR2 FQNEAQ (reference sequence). The CDR3 covers 16 residues. The CDR3 sequence is CASSSSGGALTGELFF. For the CDR3, the DNA is TGTGCCAGCAGCTCGAGCGGGGGGGCCCTCACCGGGGAGCTGTTTTTT.

The J gene is TRBJ1-5, the V gene TRBV30; 7 bases match TRBD1. This CDR3 has 14 residues. Per the germline V gene, CDR1 is GTSNPN and CDR2 is SVGIG (reference sequence). V shed 0 bases, J shed 7 bases, and the junction held 6 bases outside the gene matches. CDR3 nucleotide sequence: TGTGCCTGGAGTGTACTGCAGGGGGTCCAGCCCCAGCATTTT. Translated, it gives CAWSVLQGVQPQHF. The full variable domain, in which reference TRBV30 and TRBJ1-5 provide the parts outside the CDR3, is SQTIHQWPATLVQPVGSPLSLECTVEGTSNPNLYWYRQAAGRGLQLLFYSVGIGQISSEVPQNLSASRPQDRQFILSSKKLLLSDSGFYLCAWSVLQGVQPQHFGDGTRLSIL.

The chain employs TRBV10-3 and TRBJ2-1; D possibly corresponds to TRBD2 (6 bases). The germline V gene has CDR1 ENHRY and CDR2 SYGVKD. This CDR3 has 18 residues. V lost 5 bases, J lost 0 bases, and 20 bases lay in between. The chain's CDR3 is CAISILSLARSSYNEQFF. The CDR3 DNA is TGTGCCATCAGTATCCTTTCGCTAGCGAGGAGCTCCTACAATGAGCAGTTCTTC.

This rearrangement joins TRBV5-1 to TRBJ2-1; 10 bases are a match to TRBD2. Germline values: CDR1 SGHRS, CDR2 YFSETQ. With V trimmed by 2 bases and J by 0 bases, 5 bases remained unmatched. The CDR3 extends over 17 amino acids. CDR3: CASSFLPSGSSYNEQFF. In DNA, the CDR3 is TGCGCCAGCAGCTTCCTACCTAGCGGGAGCTCCTACAATGAGCAGTTCTTC. Based on the CDR3 plus reference TRBV5-1 and TRBJ2-1, the full variable domain is KAGVTQTPRYLIKTRGQQVTLSCSPISGHRSVSWYQQTPGQGLQFLFEYFSETQRNKGNFPGRFSGRQFSNSRSEMNVSTLELGDSALYLCASSFLPSGSSYNEQFFGPGTRLTVL.

This chain joins TRBV6-1 and TRBJ1-5; 7 nucleotides align to TRBD1. V lost 3 bases, J lost 7 bases, and 3 bases stayed unmatched. Germline values: CDR1 MNHNS, CDR2 SASEGT. The CDR3 length is 13 residues. The CDR3 spells CASSETGLQPQHF. The CDR3 DNA reads as TGTGCCAGCAGTGAGACAGGGTTACAGCCCCAGCATTTT.

The V and J genes are TRBV5-1 and TRBJ2-5, with 8 positions matching TRBD2. The germline V gene encodes CDR1 SGHRS and CDR2 YFSETQ. The CDR3 sequence is 15 residues long. After removal of 0 bases from V and 5 bases from J, the junction contained 6 bases not matched to a gene. The CDR3 DNA reads TGCGCCAGCAGCTTGGCTGGACTAGCCCGGGAGACCCAGTACTTC. This translates into CASSLAGLARETQYF. The variable domain in full, completed from reference TRBV5-1 and TRBJ2-5, reads KAGVTQTPRYLIKTRGQQVTLSCSPISGHRSVSWYQQTPGQGLQFLFEYFSETQRNKGNFPGRFSGRQFSNSRSEMNVSTLELGDSALYLCASSLAGLARETQYFGPGTRLLVL.

The rearrangement links TRBV19 to TRBJ1-4; TRBD1 is a possible D gene (6 bases). The CDR3 extends over 13 amino acids. The germline gives CDR1 LNHDA, CDR2 SQIVND (reference sequence). Trimming left V 10 bases short and J 4 bases short, with 13 bases between. The CDR3 loop reads CATPDRINEKLFF. CDR3 bases: TGTGCCACCCCCGACAGGATTAATGAAAAACTGTTTTTT. Full variable domain (rest looked up from reference TRBV19 and TRBJ1-4): DGGITQSPKYLFRKEGQNVTLSCEQNLNHDAMYWYRQDPGQGLRLIYYSQIVNDFQKGDIAEGYSVSREKKESFPLTVTSAQKNPTAFYLCATPDRINEKLFFGSGTQLSVL.

CDR3 region: CASSLEGLGTEAFF. The CDR3 DNA reads TGTGCCAGCAGTTTAGAAGGACTTGGGACTGAAGCTTTCTTT. V and J are TRBV27 and TRBJ1-1; no reliable D call. The CDR3 has 14 amino acids. Trimming cost V 2 bases and J 5 bases, with 12 bases left between them. CDR1 and CDR2 from the germline V gene are MNHEY and SMNVEV (reference sequence).

This clone occurred a few times. The chain links TRBV7-2 to TRBJ1-1; tentative D call: TRBD1 (6 bases). The V end lost 1 base, the J end lost 10 bases, and 19 bases lay between the germline ends. Per the germline V gene, CDR1 is SGHTA and CDR2 is FQGNSA. The length of the CDR3 is 15 residues. In DNA, the CDR3 is TGTGCCAGCAGCTTAGAAAACAGGGCCGGCGGGAGAGCTTTCTTT. Translation: CASSLENRAGGRAFF.

The genes are TRBV6-5 and TRBJ2-1, with D perhaps TRBD2 (6 bases). The V end was cut by 5 bases, the J end by 10 bases, with 15 bases between. The germline V gene has CDR1 MNHEY and CDR2 SVGAGI. This CDR3 contains 13 residues. The CDR3 coding sequence is TGTGCCAGCAGTCCGTTGACTAGACCAGAGCAGTTCTTC. This codes for CASSPLTRPEQFF.

This chain connects TRBV7-2 to TRBJ1-1, with D perhaps TRBD1 (5 bases). V was cut by 6 bases and J by 1 base, with 12 bases left in between. Looked up from germline, CDR1 is SGHTA and CDR2 is FQGNSA. The CDR3 is made up of 14 amino acids. CDR3 loop: CASSPGLKNTEAFF. In nucleotides, the CDR3 is TGTGCCAGCAGTCCGGGACTCAAGAACACTGAAGCTTTCTTT.

The chain has TRBV5-1 and TRBJ2-1; D possibly corresponds to TRBD2 (6 bases). V lost 0 bases to trimming and J lost 5 bases, with 12 bases between them. There are 15 residues in the CDR3. Germline CDR1 SGHRS, CDR2 YFSETQ. The DNA of the CDR3 is TGCGCCAGCAGCTTGGCTACGGGACTCCACAATGAGCAGTTCTTC. This gives the protein CASSLATGLHNEQFF.

This sequence joins TRBV2 and TRBJ1-2, with TRBD1 matching 8 bases. The V gene end was trimmed by 5 bases and the J gene end by 1 base; junction bases not matched to a gene: 6. The CDR3 contains 15 residues. Germline V gene sequence: CDR1 SNHLY, CDR2 FYNNEI. In DNA, the CDR3 is TGTGCCAGCAGTCCGAGGACAGGGCTTAACTATGGCTACACCTTC. Its translation: CASSPRTGLNYGYTF.

The chain has TRBV30 and TRBJ2-5; D is undetermined. V lost 5 bases and J 0 bases, leaving 4 bases between the germline ends. Germline CDR1 reads GTSNPN; CDR2 reads SVGIG (reference sequence). The CDR3 is 11 residues long. CDR3 DNA sequence: TGTGCCTGGCAGAACCAAGAGACCCAGTACTTC. Encoded protein: CAWQNQETQYF.

The chain couples TRBV5-4 to TRBJ1-2, with 8 bases lining up with TRBD1. Germline loops: CDR1 SGHNT, CDR2 YYREEE (reference sequence). V lost 0 bases to trimming and J lost 7 bases; unmatched junction nucleotides: 2. The CDR3 is made up of 13 amino acids. As DNA, the CDR3 is TGTGCCAGCAGCTTGGAACAGGGGGTTGGCTACACCTTC. As protein: CASSLEQGVGYTF.

This chain joins TRBV19 and TRBJ1-5, with no clear D. The germline V gene has CDR1 LNHDA and CDR2 SQIVND (reference sequence). The CDR3 is 12 residues long. The V end was cut by 7 bases, the J end by 8 bases, with 12 bases between. In DNA, the CDR3 is TGTGCCAGTAACCAACCCCAGGAGCCCCAGCATTTT. Encoded protein: CASNQPQEPQHF. Combining the CDR3 with reference TRBV19 and TRBJ1-5 gives the whole variable domain DGGITQSPKYLFRKEGQNVTLSCEQNLNHDAMYWYRQDPGQGLRLIYYSQIVNDFQKGDIAEGYSVSREKKESFPLTVTSAQKNPTAFYLCASNQPQEPQHFGDGTRLSIL.

The rearrangement links TRBV19 to TRBJ2-7; maybe TRBD1 (6 bases). V lost 3 bases and J lost 4, with 10 bases in between. The CDR3 consists of 13 residues. Germline V gene data show CDR1 as LNHDA and CDR2 as SQIVND (reference sequence). CDR3 sequence: CASSMTGTYEQYF. The CDR3 region has the DNA TGTGCCAGTAGTATGACAGGAACTTACGAGCAGTACTTC.

This sequence joins TRBV29-1 and TRBJ2-1; 7 bases line up with TRBD2. The CDR3 length is 15 residues. V lost 5 bases and J lost 7; bases outside the gene matches: 14. CDR1 is SQVTM and CDR2 is ANQGSEA in the germline V gene. This CDR3 reads CSVIHPGLRMNEQFF. Written as DNA, the CDR3 is TGCAGCGTTATCCACCCGGGACTAAGGATGAATGAGCAGTTCTTC.

The chain has TRBV28 and TRBJ2-7; TRBD2 might be the D (5 bases). Trimming cost V 5 bases and J 7 bases, with 12 bases left between them. The CDR3 extends over 12 amino acids. Per the germline V gene, CDR1 is MDHEN and CDR2 is SYDVKM. CDR3: CASSGSVWEQYF. CDR3 bases: TGTGCCAGCAGTGGGAGCGTGTGGGAGCAGTACTTC.